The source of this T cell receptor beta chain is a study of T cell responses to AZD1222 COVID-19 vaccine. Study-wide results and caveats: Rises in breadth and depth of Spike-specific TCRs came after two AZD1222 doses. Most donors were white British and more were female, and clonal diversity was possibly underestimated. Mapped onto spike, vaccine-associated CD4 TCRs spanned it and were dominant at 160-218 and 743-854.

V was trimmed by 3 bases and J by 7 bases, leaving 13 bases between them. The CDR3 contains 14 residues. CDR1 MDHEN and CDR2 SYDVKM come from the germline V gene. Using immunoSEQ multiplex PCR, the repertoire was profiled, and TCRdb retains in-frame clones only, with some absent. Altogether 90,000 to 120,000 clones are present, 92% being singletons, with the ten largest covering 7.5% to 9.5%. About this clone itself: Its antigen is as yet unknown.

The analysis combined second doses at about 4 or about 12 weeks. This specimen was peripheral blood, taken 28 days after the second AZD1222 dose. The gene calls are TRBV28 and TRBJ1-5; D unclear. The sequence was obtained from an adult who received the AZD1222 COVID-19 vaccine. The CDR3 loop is CASSFLRVTQPQHF. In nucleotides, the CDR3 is TGTGCCAGCAGTTTCCTTCGGGTAACGCAGCCCCAGCATTTT.